This T cell receptor (beta chain) appears in the sequencing data of a study of T cell responses to AZD1222 COVID-19 vaccine. CDR1 MNHEY and CDR2 SVGEGT come from the germline V gene. There are 17 residues in the CDR3. The V gene end was trimmed by 4 bases and the J gene end by 3 bases; junction bases not matched to a gene: 15. About this clone itself: Its target is not known.

Using immunoSEQ multiplex PCR, the repertoire was profiled, and TCRdb retains in-frame clones only, with some absent. Of more than 100,000 clones listed, 85% to 95% are singletons. Findings of the study overall: Spike-wide vaccine-associated CD4 TCRs dominated at 160-218 and 743-854.

The gene calls are TRBV6-2 or TRBV6-3 and TRBJ2-7; 7 nucleotides match TRBD2. The sequences come from peripheral blood, collected 28 days after the second AZD1222 dose. This TCR was sampled from an adult who received the AZD1222 COVID-19 vaccine. The CDR3 nucleotides read TGTGCCAGCAGTTCCCGACGACTAGCATCAGCAAACTACGAGCAGTACTTC. This codes for CASSSRRLASANYEQYF.